The sequence of this T cell receptor beta chain was determined in a study of cytotoxic CD8 clonotypes in ibrutinib-treated CLL. Across the study: Partial response was seen in about 24 patients and complete response in 2; after median around six years, around 15 stayed remitted, roughly twelve progressed.

The germline CDR1 and CDR2 sequences are MNHEY and SVGAGI. CDR3 length: 13 residues. V was shortened by 4 bases and J by 2 bases, with 6 bases between the two germline ends. Study-wide results and limits: T-cell clonality at baseline went above that of age-matched healthy donors and rose and fell with circulating CD8+ T-cell counts. Public clonotypes showed up rarely, and on treatment they shrank or held steady.

With respect to this clone: Its antigen is undetermined.

The targeted sequencing depth was 1 in 200,000 to 1 in 1 million T cells. The table came from immunoSEQ multiplex PCR; TCRdb's copy has only in-frame clones and leaves some out. Altogether about 160,000 clones are present, under 90% being singletons, with the ten largest covering less than 6%. This receptor was taken from a human donor with chronic lymphocytic leukemia. V usage is TRBV6-5 and J usage is TRBJ1-3; no definite D call. The sample consisted of PBMCs, taken after 24 months of ibrutinib treatment. CDR3 region: CASSLRTGNTIYF. CDR3 in DNA: TGTGCCAGCAGTTTACGGACTGGAAACACCATATATTTT.